The source of this T cell receptor (beta chain) is a study of OX40 agonist ivuxolimab in advanced cancers. The wider study: The study treated patients with ivuxolimab, an agonistic anti-OX40 (CD134) antibody. Earlier treatment with anti-PD-1, anti-PD-L1 or anti-CTLA-4 was permitted, and around 36% had received some. The study's findings and limits: In CD8+ T cells, expanded clones were on average more numerous than in CD4+. Relatively little clonal expansion, among the lowest observed, appeared in partial responders at 0.1-3.0 mg/kg.

V was shortened by 5 bases and J by 3 bases, with 10 bases between the two germline ends. CDR3 length equals 13 residues. Germline CDR1 reads SEHNR; CDR2 reads FQNEAQ (reference sequence). Method: immunoSEQ multiplex PCR; TCRdb's copy keeps in-frame clones and lacks some. Of nearly 80,000 clones in the sample, approximately 94% were seen once. With regard to this clone: No antigen is known for it.

The clonotype originates from an adult with an advanced solid tumor such as melanoma, head and neck, liver or kidney cancer. V usage is TRBV7-9 and J usage is TRBJ2-5; the D is unclear. The sample consisted of CD4+ or CD8+ T cells sorted from blood, taken in a trial of the OX40 agonist ivuxolimab. The CDR3 region has the DNA TGTGCCAGCAGCCTGACTGTCAAAGAGACCCAGTACTTC. Protein sequence: CASSLTVKETQYF.